This TCR beta chain stems from a study of T cells in localized non-small cell lung cancer. The table came from immunoSEQ multiplex PCR; TCRdb's copy has only in-frame clones and leaves some out. The data hold about 21,000 clones, with approximately 85% observed a single time. V was clipped by 7 bases and J by 5 bases; unmatched bases: 11. This CDR3 is 15 amino acids long. CDR1 and CDR2 (germline): SNHLY, FYNNEI. The clonotype originates from a male donor aged 60 or over with stage II lung adenocarcinoma. V usage is TRBV2 and J usage is TRBJ2-3; 8 nucleotides agree with TRBD2. The material sequenced was peripheral blood mononuclear cells, taken before any cancer treatment. The CDR3 DNA is TGTGCCAGCACGGGGGGGGGCCCACGGGGAGATACGCAGTATTTT. It translates to CASTGGGPRGDTQYF.